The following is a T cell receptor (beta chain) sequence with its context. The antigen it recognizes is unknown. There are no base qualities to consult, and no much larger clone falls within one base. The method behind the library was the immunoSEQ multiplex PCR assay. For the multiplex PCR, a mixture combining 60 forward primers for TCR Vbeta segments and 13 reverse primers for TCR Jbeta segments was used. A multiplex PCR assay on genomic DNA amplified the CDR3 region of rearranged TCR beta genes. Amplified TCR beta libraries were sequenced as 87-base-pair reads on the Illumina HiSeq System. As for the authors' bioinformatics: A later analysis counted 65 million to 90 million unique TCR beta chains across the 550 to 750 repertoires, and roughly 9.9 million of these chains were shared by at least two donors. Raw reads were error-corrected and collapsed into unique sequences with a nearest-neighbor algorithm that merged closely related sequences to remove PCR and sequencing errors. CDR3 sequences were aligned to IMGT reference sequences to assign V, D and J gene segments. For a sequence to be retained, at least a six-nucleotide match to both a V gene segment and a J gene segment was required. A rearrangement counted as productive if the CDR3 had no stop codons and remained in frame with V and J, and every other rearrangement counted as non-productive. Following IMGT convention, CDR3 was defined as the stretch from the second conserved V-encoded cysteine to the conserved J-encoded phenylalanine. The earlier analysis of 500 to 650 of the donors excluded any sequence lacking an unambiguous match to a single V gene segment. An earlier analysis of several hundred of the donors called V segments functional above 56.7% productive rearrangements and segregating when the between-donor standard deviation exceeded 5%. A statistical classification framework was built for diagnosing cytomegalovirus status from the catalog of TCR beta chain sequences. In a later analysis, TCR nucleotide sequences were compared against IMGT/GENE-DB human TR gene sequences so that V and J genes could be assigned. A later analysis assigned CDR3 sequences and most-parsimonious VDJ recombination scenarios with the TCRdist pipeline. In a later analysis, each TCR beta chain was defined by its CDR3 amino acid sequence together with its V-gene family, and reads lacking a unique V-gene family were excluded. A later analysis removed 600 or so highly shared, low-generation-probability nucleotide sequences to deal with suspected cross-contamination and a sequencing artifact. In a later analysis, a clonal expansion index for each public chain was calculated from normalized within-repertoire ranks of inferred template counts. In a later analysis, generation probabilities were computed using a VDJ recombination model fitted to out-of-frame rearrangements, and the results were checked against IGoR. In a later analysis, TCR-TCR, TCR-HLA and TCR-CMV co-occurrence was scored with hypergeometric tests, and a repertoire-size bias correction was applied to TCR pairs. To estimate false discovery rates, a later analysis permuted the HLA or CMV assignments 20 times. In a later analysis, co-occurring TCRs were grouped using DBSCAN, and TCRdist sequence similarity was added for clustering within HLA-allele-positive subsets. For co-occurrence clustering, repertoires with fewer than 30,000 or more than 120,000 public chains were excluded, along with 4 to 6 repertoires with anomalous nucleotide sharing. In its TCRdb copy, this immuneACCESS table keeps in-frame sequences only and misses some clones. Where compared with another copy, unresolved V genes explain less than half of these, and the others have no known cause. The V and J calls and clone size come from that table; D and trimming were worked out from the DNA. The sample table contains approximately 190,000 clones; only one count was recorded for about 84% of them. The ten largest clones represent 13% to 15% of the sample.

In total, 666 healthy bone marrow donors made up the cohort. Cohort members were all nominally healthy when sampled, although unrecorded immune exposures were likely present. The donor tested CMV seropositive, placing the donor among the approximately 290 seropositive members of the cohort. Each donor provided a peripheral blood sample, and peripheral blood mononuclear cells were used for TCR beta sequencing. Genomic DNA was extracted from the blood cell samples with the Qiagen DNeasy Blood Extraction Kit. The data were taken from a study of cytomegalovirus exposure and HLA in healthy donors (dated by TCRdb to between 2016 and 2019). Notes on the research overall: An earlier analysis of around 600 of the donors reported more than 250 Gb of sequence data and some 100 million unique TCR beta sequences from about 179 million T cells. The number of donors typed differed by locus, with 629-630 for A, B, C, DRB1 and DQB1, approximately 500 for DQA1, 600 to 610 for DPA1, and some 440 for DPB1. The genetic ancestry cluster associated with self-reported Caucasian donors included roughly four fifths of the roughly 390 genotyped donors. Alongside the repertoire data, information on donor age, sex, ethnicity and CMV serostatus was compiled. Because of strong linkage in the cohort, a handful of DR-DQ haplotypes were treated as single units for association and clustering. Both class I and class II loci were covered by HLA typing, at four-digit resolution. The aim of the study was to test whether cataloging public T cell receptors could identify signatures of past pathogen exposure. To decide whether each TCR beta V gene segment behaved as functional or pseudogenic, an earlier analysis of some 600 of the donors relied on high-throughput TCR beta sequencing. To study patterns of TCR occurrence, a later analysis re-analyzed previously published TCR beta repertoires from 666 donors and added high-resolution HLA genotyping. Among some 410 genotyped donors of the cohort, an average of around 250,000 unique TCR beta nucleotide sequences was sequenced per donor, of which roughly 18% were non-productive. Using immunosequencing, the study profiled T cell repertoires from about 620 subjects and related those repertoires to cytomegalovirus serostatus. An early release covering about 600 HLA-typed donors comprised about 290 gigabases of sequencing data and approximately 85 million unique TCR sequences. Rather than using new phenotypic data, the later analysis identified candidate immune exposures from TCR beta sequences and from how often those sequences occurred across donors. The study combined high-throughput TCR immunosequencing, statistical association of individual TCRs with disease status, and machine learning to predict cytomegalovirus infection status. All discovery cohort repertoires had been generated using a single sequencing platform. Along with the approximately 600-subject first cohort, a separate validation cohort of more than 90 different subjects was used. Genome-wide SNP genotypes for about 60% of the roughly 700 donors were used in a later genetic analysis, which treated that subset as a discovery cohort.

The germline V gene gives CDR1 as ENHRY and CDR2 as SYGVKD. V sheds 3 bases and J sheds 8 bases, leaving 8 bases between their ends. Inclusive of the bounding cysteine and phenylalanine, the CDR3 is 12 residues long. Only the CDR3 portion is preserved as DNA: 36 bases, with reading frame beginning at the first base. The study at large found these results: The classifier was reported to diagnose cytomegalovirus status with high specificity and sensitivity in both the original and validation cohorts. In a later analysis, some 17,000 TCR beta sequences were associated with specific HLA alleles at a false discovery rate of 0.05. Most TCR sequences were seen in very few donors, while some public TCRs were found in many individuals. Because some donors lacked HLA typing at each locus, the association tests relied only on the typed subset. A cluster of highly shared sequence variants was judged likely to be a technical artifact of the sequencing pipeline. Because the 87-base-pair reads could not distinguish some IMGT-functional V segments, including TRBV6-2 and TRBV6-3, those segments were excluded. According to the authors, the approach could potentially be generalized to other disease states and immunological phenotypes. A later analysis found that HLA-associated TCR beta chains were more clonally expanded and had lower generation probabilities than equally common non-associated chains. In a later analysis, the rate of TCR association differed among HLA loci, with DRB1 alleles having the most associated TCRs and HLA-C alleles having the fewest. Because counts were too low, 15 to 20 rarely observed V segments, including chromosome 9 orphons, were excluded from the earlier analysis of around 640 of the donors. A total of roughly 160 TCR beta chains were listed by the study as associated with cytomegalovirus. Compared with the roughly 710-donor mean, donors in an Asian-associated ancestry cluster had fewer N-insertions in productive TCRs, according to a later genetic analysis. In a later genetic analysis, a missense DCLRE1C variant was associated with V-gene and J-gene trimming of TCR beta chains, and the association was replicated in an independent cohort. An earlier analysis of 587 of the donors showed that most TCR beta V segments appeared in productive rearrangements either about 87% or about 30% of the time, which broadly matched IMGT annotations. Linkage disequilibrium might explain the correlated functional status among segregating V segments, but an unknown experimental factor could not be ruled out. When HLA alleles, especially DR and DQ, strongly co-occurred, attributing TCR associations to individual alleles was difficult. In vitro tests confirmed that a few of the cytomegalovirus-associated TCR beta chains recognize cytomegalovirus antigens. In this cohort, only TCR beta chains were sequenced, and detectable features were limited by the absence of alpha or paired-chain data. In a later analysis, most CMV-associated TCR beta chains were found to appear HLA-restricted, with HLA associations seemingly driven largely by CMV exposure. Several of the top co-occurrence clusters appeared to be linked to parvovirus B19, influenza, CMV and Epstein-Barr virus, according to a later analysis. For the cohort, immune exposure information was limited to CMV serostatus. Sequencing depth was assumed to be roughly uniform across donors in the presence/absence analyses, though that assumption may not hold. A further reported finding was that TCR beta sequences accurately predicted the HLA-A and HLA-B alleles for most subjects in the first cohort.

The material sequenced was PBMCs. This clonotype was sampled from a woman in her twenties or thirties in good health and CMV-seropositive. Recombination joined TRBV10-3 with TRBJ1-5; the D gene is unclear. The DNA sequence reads TGTGCCATCAGTGATAGTGAAGAGCCCCAGCATTTT. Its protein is CAISDSEEPQHF.